This T cell receptor beta chain was captured in a study of beta chain features in type 1 diabetes. The study's findings and limits: The naive, central memory and Treg TCRB repertoires of patients appeared to be more similar to one another than those of healthy donors. Cells expressing TCR highly could be over-represented by cDNA sequencing. A potential PCR bias toward shorter templates would be equal in patient and control samples.

The sample holds a few counts of this clone. No antigen is known for it. One heparinised draw, averaging roughly 110 mL, was taken per donor. Expressed TCRB transcripts were sequenced after all isolated RNA was converted to cDNA. Assay used: immunoSEQ multiplex PCR; TCRdb lists only in-frame clones, some missing. Of about 400,000 clones in the sample, around an eighth were seen once. Trimming cost V 4 bases and J 2 bases, with 15 bases left between them. The CDR3 consists of 15 residues. Germline CDR1 is SNHLY and CDR2 is FYNNEI. The V gene is TRBV2, the J gene TRBJ2-7, with a possible D match to TRBD2 (5 bases). The receptor was derived from a man aged 18 to 29 in good health. The sequencing sample was made of naive CD4+ T cells from blood. The CDR3 loop reads CASSAVGLSTYEQYF. The CDR3 region has the DNA TGTGCCAGCAGTGCCGTTGGACTTTCAACCTACGAGCAGTACTTC.